This entry lists 10 T cell receptor beta chains sequenced from one sample in a study of blood T cell repertoires in COVID-19. Libraries were prepared by immunoSEQ multiplex PCR; TCRdb keeps only in-frame clonotypes and omits some of them. The data contain roughly 380,000 clones, around 87% of them singletons. The sample comprised PBMCs or T cells enriched from blood (not recorded which). Source of these receptors: a man between 25 and 39 years old who had recovered from COVID-19.

The CDR3: CASSLLGGGTDTQYF. The CDR3 DNA reads as TGTGCCAGCAGCCTCCTCGGGGGGGGCACAGATACGCAGTATTTT. This chain uses TRBV11-2 with TRBJ2-3; 8 positions agree with TRBD2. The CDR3 has 15 amino acids. Germline V gives CDR1 SGHAT, CDR2 FQNNGV. Trimming cost V 5 bases and J 1 base; bases outside gene matches: 5.

The chain couples TRBV19 to TRBJ1-4; D is possibly TRBD1 (6 bases). The germline gives CDR1 LNHDA, CDR2 SQIVND (reference sequence). Trimming stripped 9 bases from V and 8 bases from J, with 25 bases between. The CDR3 contains 16 residues. CDR3: CASQGGQGAPGEKLFF. The CDR3, as DNA: TGTGCCAGCCAAGGGGGACAAGGGGCGCCCGGAGAAAAACTGTTTTTT.

The CDR3 loop is CASSEGVRGGHNEQFF. DNA for the CDR3: TGCGCCAGCAGTGAGGGCGTAAGGGGTGGCCACAATGAGCAGTTCTTC. V usage is TRBV10-1 and J usage is TRBJ2-1; possible D gene TRBD1, 5 bases. Germline CDR1 WNHNN, CDR2 SYGVQD (reference sequence). The CDR3 length is 16 residues. Trimming left V 2 bases short and J 5 bases short, with 16 bases between.

V gene TRBV29-1 combines with J gene TRBJ1-4; 7 nucleotides line up with TRBD1. J was trimmed by 3 bases and V by 5 bases; bases with no gene match: 3. This CDR3 is built from 13 residues. The germline V gene encodes CDR1 SQVTM and CDR2 ANQGSEA. CDR3 coding DNA: TGCAGCGTTCTCGGGACAGCTAATGAAAAACTGTTTTTT. Amino acid sequence: CSVLGTANEKLFF.

The V and J genes are TRBV15 and TRBJ2-7, with D maybe TRBD1 (5 bases). Deletions cut 0 bases from V and 3 bases from J, with 9 bases between. The CDR3 covers 14 residues. Germline assignment: CDR1 LNHNV and CDR2 YYDKDF (reference sequence). The CDR3 DNA is TGTGCCACCAGCAGAGATCAGGGCCTCTACGAGCAGTACTTC. Its protein is CATSRDQGLYEQYF.

This chain links TRBV13 with TRBJ1-1, with D maybe TRBD1 (5 bases). Germline CDR1 is PRHDT and CDR2 is FYEKMQ (reference sequence). The V gene lost 4 bases and the J gene lost 6 bases, with 12 bases spanning the gap. There are 13 residues in the CDR3. The CDR3 is CASSSPGMAEAFF. CDR3 bases: TGTGCCAGCAGCTCACCAGGGATGGCTGAAGCTTTCTTT.

The rearrangement links TRBV7-8 to TRBJ1-5; possibly TRBD1 for D (5 bases). CDR1 is SGHVS and CDR2 is FQNEAQ in the germline V gene. The CDR3 contains 16 residues. Trimming removed 5 bases at V and 4 bases at J, with 18 bases between. CDR3: CASSREGGGENQPQHF. CDR3 in DNA: TGTGCCAGCAGCCGAGAAGGAGGAGGGGAGAATCAGCCCCAGCATTTT.

This CDR3 is CAWSPGHVFNEKLFF. The DNA for the CDR3 is TGTGCCTGGAGCCCGGGACACGTCTTTAATGAAAAACTGTTTTTT. This sequence joins TRBV30 and TRBJ1-4; a possible D gene is TRBD1 (6 bases). The CDR3 loop spans 15 amino acids. CDR1 GTSNPN and CDR2 SVGIG come from the germline V gene (reference sequence). V lost 3 bases and J 4 bases, leaving 15 bases between the germline ends.

The chain is built from TRBV5-4 and TRBJ2-3; TRBD1 might be the D (5 bases). The CDR3 covers 16 residues. V lost 4 bases and J lost 1, with 16 bases in between. CDR1 is SGHNT and CDR2 is YYREEE in the germline V gene (reference sequence). CDR3: CASSPRRQFGTDTQYF. Here the CDR3 DNA reads TGTGCCAGCAGCCCAAGGCGACAGTTTGGCACAGATACGCAGTATTTT.

The V call is TRBV6-5, the J call TRBJ1-1; D gene ambiguous. Germline CDR1 reads MNHEY; CDR2 reads SVGAGI. V gave up 7 bases and J gave up 3 bases, with 12 bases separating them. The CDR3 sequence is 13 residues long. CDR3 bases: TGTGCCAGCAAAGAGAACCGGGACACTGAAGCTTTCTTT. It is translated as CASKENRDTEAFF.